This T cell receptor (beta chain) is from a study of shared clonotypes between healthy human individuals. The assay was carried out at the deep level. Every subset had its genomic DNA shared out evenly among several immunoSEQ plates. This table comes from immunoSEQ multiplex PCR, and its TCRdb copy is limited to in-frame clones, with some not included. This table holds about 1.5 million clones, roughly 96% found once. The germline V gene has CDR1 SQVTM and CDR2 ANQGSEA. V lost 3 bases and J lost 4, with 5 bases in between. The length of the CDR3 is 11 residues. Findings and limits, study-wide: Relative to their counterparts shared across all four donors, non-shared clonotypes exhibited diminished generation probabilities.

The study enrolled healthy HIV-negative adults without recent acute infections or vaccinations as donors. Remarks on this clone: Its specificity is unknown.

V usage is TRBV29-1 and J usage is TRBJ2-3; a weak D match, TRBD2 (5 bases). The receptor comes from a man aged 30-40 years in good health. The sequencing input was naive CD4+ T cells sorted from blood. Subset of the sample: CD45RA+ positively selected. CDR3 sequence reads: CSVDGADTQYF. The CDR3 nucleotides read TGCAGCGTTGACGGGGCAGATACGCAGTATTTT.